This T cell receptor beta chain was sequenced for a study of blood T cell repertoires in COVID-19. Study information: Donors in the United States, Italy and Spain gave samples during acute or convalescent COVID-19. The cDNA or gDNA used as material had been derived from T cells, B-cell-depleted T cells, or PBMCs.

Original analysis: Amplification with reference gene primers provided the estimates of nucleated cell counts. Profiling relied on immunoSEQ multiplex PCR, and the TCRdb table lists in-frame clones only, not all of them. V and J calls and clone size are given by that table; D and trimming were obtained from the DNA. The profile shows fewer than 180,000 clones, around four fifths of them singletons. The ends were cut back, 0 bases at V and 0 bases at J, with 16 bases in the middle. CDR3 size: 19 residues. Germline CDR1 SGHNT, CDR2 YYREEE (reference sequence). Sequencing was carried out using peripheral blood. J is TRBJ2-6 and V is TRBV5-4; a weak D match, TRBD1 (6 bases). The receptor comes from a man between 65 and 85 years old with acute or convalescent COVID-19. CDR3 sequence reads: CASSLAKFQGPSGANVLTF. The CDR3 DNA reads as TGTGCCAGCAGCTTGGCCAAATTCCAGGGGCCCTCTGGGGCCAACGTCCTGACTTTC. Full variable domain (rest looked up from reference TRBV5-4 and TRBJ2-6): ETGVTQSPTHLIKTRGQQVTLRCSSQSGHNTVSWYQQALGQGPQFIFQYYREEENGRGNFPPRFSGLQFPNYSSELNVNALELDDSALYLCASSLAKFQGPSGANVLTFGAGSRLTVL.